The rows below give T cell receptor beta chains drawn from one sample of a study of blood T cell repertoires in COVID-19. The data were produced by immunoSEQ multiplex PCR, yet TCRdb's version contains in-frame clones alone and is incomplete. This table has some 250,000 clones, 90% to 95% appearing once. The source material was PBMCs or T cells enriched from blood (not recorded which). Receptors were obtained from a human donor in a cohort exposed to, infected with or recovered from COVID-19 (not recorded which). The donor label of this sample is uncertain. Each CDR3 is given with its conserved first and last residue. D genes are given only for firm matches. Where a row states a size, it is once, few, many or the class of an expanded clone; other rows omit it.

size	D	J	V	CDR3	DNA
NA	NA	TRBJ2-3	TRBV24-1	CATSDFRYSDTQYF	TGTGCCACCAGTGATTTCCGCTATTCAGATACGCAGTATTTT
NA	NA	TRBJ2-5	TRBV7-9	CASSLIEETQYF	TGTGCCAGCAGCTTAATAGAAGAGACCCAGTACTTC
NA	NA	TRBJ1-2	TRBV3-1/TRBV3-2	CASTQGLSLGYTF	TGTGCCAGCACCCAGGGGCTGTCGTTGGGCTACACCTTC
NA	TRBD2	TRBJ2-7	TRBV12-5	CASAKGTSGGISSYEQYF	TGTGCTAGTGCCAAAGGGACTAGCGGGGGGATAAGCTCCTACGAGCAGTACTTC
NA	NA	TRBJ2-5	TRBV24-1	CATSPGTGETQYF	TGTGCCACCAGTCCCGGGACTGGAGAGACCCAGTACTTC
NA	TRBD1	TRBJ1-5	TRBV6-5	CASSSAGQGRSSQHF	TGTGCCAGCAGTTCAGCTGGACAGGGCCGAAGTTCCCAGCATTTT
NA	NA	TRBJ1-1	TRBV7-2	CASSLLPGARTEAFF	TGTGCCAGCAGCTTACTCCCAGGGGCTCGAACTGAAGCTTTCTTT
once	NA	TRBJ1-1	TRBV9	CASSTGGYTEAFF	TGTGCCAGCAGCACGGGGGGGTACACTGAAGCTTTCTTT
NA	NA	TRBJ1-1	TRBV12-5	CASGHHRRENTEAFF	TGTGCTAGTGGCCACCACCGTCGGGAGAACACTGAAGCTTTCTTT
NA	TRBD1	TRBJ1-6	TRBV19	CASSIGQGSYSPLHF	TGTGCCAGTAGTATCGGACAGGGAAGTTACTCACCCCTCCACTTT
NA	TRBD2	TRBJ2-5	TRBV18	CASSPPDAGGRETQYF	TGTGCCAGCTCACCACCGGATGCGGGGGGGCGAGAGACCCAGTACTTC
once	NA	TRBJ1-1	TRBV4-1	CASSQVKHSNTEAFF	TGCGCCAGCAGCCAAGTAAAACATTCGAACACTGAAGCTTTCTTT
NA	TRBD1	TRBJ2-5	TRBV11-2	CASSAQGAQETQYF	TGTGCCAGCAGCGCTCAGGGGGCCCAAGAGACCCAGTACTTC
NA	NA	TRBJ2-5	TRBV2	CASTTPTPQETQYF	TGTGCCAGCACCACGCCAACTCCACAAGAGACCCAGTACTTC
NA	TRBD1	TRBJ2-7	TRBV5-3	CARSGPDRGLDEQYF	TGTGCCAGAAGCGGACCCGACAGGGGGCTAGACGAGCAGTACTTC
once	NA	TRBJ1-1	TRBV7-8	CASSWDMRNTEAFF	TGTGCCAGCAGCTGGGACATGCGGAACACTGAAGCTTTCTTT
NA	TRBD1	TRBJ1-1	TRBV24-1	CATTGQGNTEAFF	TGTGCCACTACGGGACAGGGGAACACTGAAGCTTTCTTT
NA	NA	TRBJ2-7	TRBV7-2	CASSVLGGGASYEQYF	TGTGCCAGCAGCGTGCTAGGTGGCGGGGCGTCCTACGAGCAGTACTTC
NA	NA	TRBJ2-2	TRBV6-1	CASKPANKNTGELFF	TGTGCCAGCAAGCCAGCGAACAAGAACACCGGGGAGCTGTTTTTT
NA	NA	TRBJ2-1	TRBV9	CASSPTRGASSYNEQFF	TGTGCCAGCAGCCCCACCCGGGGGGCGAGCTCCTACAATGAGCAGTTCTTC
NA	NA	TRBJ2-2	TRBV13	CASSYSSGVMAGELFF	TGTGCCAGCAGCTATTCTTCAGGGGTTATGGCCGGGGAGCTGTTTTTT
few	NA	TRBJ1-5	TRBV2	CARSKSYKDNDDHQPQHF	TGTGCCAGATCGAAGAGTTACAAAGACAACGACGATCATCAGCCCCAGCATTTT
NA	TRBD1	TRBJ1-4	TRBV29-1	CSAGTGTEKLFF	TGCAGCGCCGGGACAGGGACTGAAAAACTGTTTTTT
NA	NA	TRBJ2-7	TRBV7-9	CASSISGEQYF	TGTGCCAGTTCGATCTCGGGGGAGCAGTACTTC
NA	TRBD2	TRBJ2-5	TRBV4-1	CASSQGRGRGGLQETQYF	TGCGCCAGCAGCCAAGGACGTGGGCGGGGAGGGCTCCAAGAGACCCAGTACTTC
NA	TRBD2	TRBJ2-3	TRBV14	CASSWTSGTDTQYF	TGTGCCAGCAGCTGGACTAGCGGCACAGATACGCAGTATTTT
NA	TRBD1	TRBJ1-1	TRBV12-5	CASGLGQGAGTEAFF	TGTGCTAGTGGTTTGGGACAGGGGGCGGGCACTGAAGCTTTCTTT
NA	NA	TRBJ2-7	TRBV7-6	CASSLLEGYEQYF	TGTGCCAGCAGCTTATTAGAGGGCTACGAGCAGTACTTC
NA	NA	TRBJ2-3	TRBV4-2	CASSQEWDSWQGVSTDTQYF	TGTGCCAGCAGCCAAGAATGGGACTCTTGGCAGGGGGTGAGCACAGATACGCAGTATTTT
NA	TRBD1	TRBJ1-4	TRBV2	CASSGNRGRGEKLFF	TGTGCCAGCAGTGGAAACAGGGGGCGAGGTGAAAAACTGTTTTTT
NA	TRBD1	TRBJ1-4	TRBV19	CASSMAGGTNEKLFF	TGTGCCAGTAGTATGGCAGGGGGGACTAATGAAAAACTGTTTTTT
NA	TRBD1	TRBJ2-3	TRBV2	CASKRTGTSTDTQYF	TGTGCCAGCAAGAGGACAGGGACTAGCACAGATACGCAGTATTTT
once	TRBD1	TRBJ1-1	TRBV19	CASSHGTANTEAFF	TGTGCCAGTAGTCACGGGACAGCAAACACTGAAGCTTTCTTT
NA	NA	TRBJ2-2	TRBV7-2	CASSLDIGVFGELFF	TGTGCCAGCAGCTTAGATATAGGGGTGTTCGGGGAGCTGTTTTTT
NA	TRBD1	TRBJ1-5	TRBV5-1	CASSRTPGTDEPQHF	TGCGCCAGCAGCCGGACTCCCGGGACAGATGAGCCCCAGCATTTT
NA	NA	TRBJ2-5	TRBV5-5	CASSFAGSRETQYF	TGTGCCAGCAGCTTTGCAGGGTCCCGAGAGACCCAGTACTTC
NA	TRBD2	TRBJ2-3	TRBV30	CAWRRDYRSDTQYF	TGTGCCTGGAGAAGGGACTATCGGTCAGATACGCAGTATTTT
NA	TRBD1	TRBJ1-5	TRBV15	CATGGGAKQPQHF	TGTGCCACCGGAGGGGGCGCGAAGCAGCCCCAGCATTTT
NA	NA	TRBJ1-3	TRBV6-5	CASTRGGEAGNTIYF	TGTGCCAGCACCCGGGGGGGGGAAGCTGGAAACACCATATATTTT
NA	TRBD1	TRBJ2-1	TRBV5-1	CASSPRTGSGNEQFF	TGCGCCAGCAGCCCACGGACAGGGTCGGGCAATGAGCAGTTCTTC
NA	NA	TRBJ1-2	TRBV13	CASSLRAGQDYGYTF	TGTGCCAGCAGCTTACGGGCAGGGCAGGACTATGGCTACACCTTC
NA	TRBD1	TRBJ2-3	TRBV7-8	CASSPTRQGAGDTQYF	TGTGCCAGCAGCCCCACTCGACAGGGGGCAGGAGATACGCAGTATTTT
NA	TRBD1	TRBJ1-1	TRBV19	CASSKAGGIGTEAFF	TGTGCCAGTAGTAAAGCAGGGGGCATCGGCACTGAAGCTTTCTTT
NA	TRBD2	TRBJ2-1	TRBV11-2	CASSSNPGLEDNEQFF	TGTGCCAGCAGCTCCAACCCGGGACTAGAGGACAATGAGCAGTTCTTC
NA	TRBD1	TRBJ1-5	TRBV5-8	CASSPQRQGTLSNQPQHF	TGTGCCAGCAGCCCGCAAAGACAGGGAACACTTAGCAATCAGCCCCAGCATTTT
NA	NA	TRBJ1-1	TRBV6-6	CASSPPVLTQGHNTEAFF	TGTGCCAGCAGTCCCCCCGTCCTTACTCAGGGACACAACACTGAAGCTTTCTTT
NA	NA	TRBJ2-2	TRBV7-9	CASSGIQGLNTGELFF	TGTGCCAGCAGCGGAATCCAGGGACTGAACACCGGGGAGCTGTTTTTT
NA	TRBD1	TRBJ1-2	TRBV5-6	CASSSFSVGGVHGYTF	TGTGCCAGCAGCTCGTTCTCGGTAGGGGGCGTCCATGGCTACACCTTC
NA	TRBD1	TRBJ1-1	TRBV5-8	CATMQPGTGGTEAFF	TGTGCCACCATGCAGCCCGGGACAGGGGGGACTGAAGCTTTCTTT
NA	NA	TRBJ1-3	TRBV11-3	CASSFLTQQGNTIYF	TGTGCCAGCAGCTTTCTTACACAACAAGGAAACACCATATATTTT
once	NA	TRBJ2-2	TRBV6-4	CASSETTPDTGELFF	TGTGCCAGCAGTGAGACAACCCCCGACACCGGGGAGCTGTTTTTT
NA	NA	TRBJ2-7	TRBV5-6	CASSLLYGSYEQYF	TGTGCCAGCAGCTTACTTTACGGCTCCTACGAGCAGTACTTC
few	NA	TRBJ1-1	TRBV7-9	CASSLSSDTEAFF	TGTGCCAGCAGCTTAAGCTCCGACACTGAAGCTTTCTTT
NA	NA	TRBJ2-1	TRBV27	CASSLTPTSSYNEQFF	TGTGCCAGCAGTTTAACCCCGACTAGCTCCTACAATGAGCAGTTCTTC
NA	NA	TRBJ1-3	TRBV11-2	CASSTREGTGNTIYF	TGTGCCAGCAGTACCAGGGAGGGGACTGGAAACACCATATATTTT